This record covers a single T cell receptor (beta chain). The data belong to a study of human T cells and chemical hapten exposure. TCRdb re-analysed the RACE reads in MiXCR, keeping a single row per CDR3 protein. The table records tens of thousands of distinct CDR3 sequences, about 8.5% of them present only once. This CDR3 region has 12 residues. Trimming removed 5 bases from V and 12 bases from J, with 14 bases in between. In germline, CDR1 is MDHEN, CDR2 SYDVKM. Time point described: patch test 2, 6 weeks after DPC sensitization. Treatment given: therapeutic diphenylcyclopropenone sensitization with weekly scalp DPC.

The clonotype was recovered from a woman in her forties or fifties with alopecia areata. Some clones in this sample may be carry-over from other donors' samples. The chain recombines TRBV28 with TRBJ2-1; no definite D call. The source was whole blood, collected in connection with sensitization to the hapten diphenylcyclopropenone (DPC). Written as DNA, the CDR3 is TGTGCCAGCAGTCCCGCGACTTACGTGCAGTTCTTC. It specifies CASSPATYVQFF.